The rows below give T cell receptor beta chains drawn from one sample of a study of cytomegalovirus exposure and HLA in healthy donors. Method: immunoSEQ multiplex PCR; TCRdb's copy keeps in-frame clones and lacks some. The data show 90,000 to 130,000 clones, about 76% seen once. Sequences were obtained from PBMCs. These receptors were obtained from a man aged 25 to 45 in good health and CMV-seropositive. CDR3s include the opening cysteine and the closing phenylalanine or tryptophan. Fields, in order: V gene, D gene, J gene, clone size, CDR3 protein, CDR3 DNA. A D gene is named only where the DNA matches it firmly. Expanded clones are given a class, and other clones once, few, many or no size at all.

V: TRBV19; D: TRBD1; J: TRBJ1-2; size: few; CDR3: CASRPTGTEFDYTF; DNA: TGTGCCAGTAGGCCCACAGGGACAGAGTTCGACTACACCTTC
V: TRBV15; D: TRBD1; J: TRBJ2-2; size: NA; CDR3: CATSRLRTGATNTGELFF; DNA: TGTGCCACCAGCAGATTAAGGACAGGAGCAACGAACACCGGGGAGCTGTTTTTT
V: TRBV9; D: TRBD2; J: TRBJ2-5; size: once; CDR3: CASSPEGSGGWEETQYF; DNA: TGTGCCAGCAGCCCAGAGGGAAGCGGGGGGTGGGAAGAGACCCAGTACTTC
V: TRBV2; D: NA; J: TRBJ1-6; size: NA; CDR3: CASSGEGEGSPLHF; DNA: TGTGCCAGCAGTGGGGAAGGGGAGGGATCACCCCTCCACTTT
V: TRBV29-1; D: NA; J: TRBJ1-1; size: NA; CDR3: CSVDPNEAFF; DNA: TGCAGCGTTGACCCGAATGAGGCTTTCTTT
V: TRBV29-1; D: NA; J: TRBJ1-1; size: few; CDR3: CSVSAGVFTEAFF; DNA: TGCAGCGTATCTGCAGGGGTGTTCACTGAAGCTTTCTTT
V: TRBV28; D: TRBD1; J: TRBJ2-1; size: NA; CDR3: CASSFPRDSNEQFF; DNA: TGTGCCAGCAGTTTCCCCCGGGACAGCAATGAGCAGTTCTTC
V: TRBV9; D: NA; J: TRBJ1-1; size: NA; CDR3: CASSVGPENTEAFF; DNA: TGTGCCAGCAGCGTAGGGCCAGAAAACACTGAAGCTTTCTTT
V: TRBV4-2; D: NA; J: TRBJ2-7; size: NA; CDR3: CASSQTGLSEQYF; DNA: TGTGCCAGCAGCCAAACAGGGCTGAGCGAGCAGTACTTC
V: TRBV27; D: TRBD2; J: TRBJ2-1; size: NA; CDR3: CASRALAPSSGGAFSYNEQFF; DNA: TGTGCCAGCAGGGCCCTAGCCCCCTCTAGCGGGGGGGCCTTCTCCTACAATGAGCAGTTCTTC
V: TRBV6-5; D: NA; J: TRBJ1-1; size: NA; CDR3: CATGPRTGSWTEAFF; DNA: TGTGCCACCGGACCCCGAACAGGGAGTTGGACTGAAGCTTTCTTT
V: TRBV5-4; D: TRBD1; J: TRBJ2-3; size: once; CDR3: CASSPWSGQGKDTQYF; DNA: TGTGCCAGCAGCCCCTGGTCTGGACAGGGGAAAGATACGCAGTATTTT
V: TRBV6-6; D: TRBD1; J: TRBJ2-7; size: NA; CDR3: CASSSGTGSYEQYF; DNA: TGTGCCAGCAGTTCCGGGACAGGGTCCTACGAGCAGTACTTC
V: TRBV27; D: TRBD2; J: TRBJ2-7; size: once; CDR3: CASSPPSGEQYF; DNA: TGTGCCAGCAGTCCCCCTAGCGGTGAGCAGTACTTC
V: TRBV7-6; D: NA; J: TRBJ1-1; size: NA; CDR3: CASSLEGELNTEAFF; DNA: TGTGCCAGCAGCTTAGAGGGAGAATTGAACACTGAAGCTTTCTTT
V: TRBV4-3; D: NA; J: TRBJ2-2; size: NA; CDR3: CASSQDSQFTGELFF; DNA: TGCGCCAGCAGCCAAGATTCCCAGTTCACCGGGGAGCTGTTTTTT
V: TRBV29-1; D: TRBD1; J: TRBJ2-1; size: few; CDR3: CSSEGTGAYNEQFF; DNA: TGCAGCTCAGAAGGGACAGGGGCCTACAATGAGCAGTTCTTC
V: TRBV5-4; D: NA; J: TRBJ1-1; size: NA; CDR3: CASSLLTGELGTEAFF; DNA: TGTGCCAGCAGCTTGCTGACGGGGGAATTGGGCACTGAAGCTTTCTTT
V: TRBV18; D: TRBD1; J: TRBJ1-4; size: NA; CDR3: CASSRAGGEREKLFF; DNA: TGTGCCAGCTCACGGGCAGGGGGAGAACGGGAAAAACTGTTTTTT
V: TRBV2; D: NA; J: TRBJ1-5; size: few; CDR3: CASIGGSNQPQHF; DNA: TGTGCCAGCATCGGGGGGAGCAATCAGCCCCAGCATTTT
V: TRBV2; D: TRBD2; J: TRBJ2-1; size: NA; CDR3: CASKSRGGSYNEQFF; DNA: TGTGCCAGCAAATCGCGGGGGGGCTCCTACAATGAGCAGTTCTTC
V: TRBV6-1; D: TRBD2; J: TRBJ2-3; size: many; CDR3: CASDNDSGGTDTQYF; DNA: TGTGCCTCAGACAACGATAGCGGGGGCACAGATACGCAGTATTTT
V: TRBV30; D: TRBD2; J: TRBJ2-7; size: NA; CDR3: CAWSAGGAYEQYF; DNA: TGTGCCTGGAGTGCCGGGGGGGCCTACGAGCAGTACTTC
V: TRBV7-2; D: TRBD2; J: TRBJ2-3; size: NA; CDR3: CASSKNGGASTDTQYF; DNA: TGTGCCAGCTCGAAAAACGGGGGGGCAAGCACAGATACGCAGTATTTT
V: TRBV7-9; D: NA; J: TRBJ1-2; size: NA; CDR3: CASSALPTNYGYTF; DNA: TGTGCCAGCAGCGCCCTACCCACGAACTATGGCTACACCTTC
V: TRBV10-1; D: NA; J: TRBJ2-1; size: NA; CDR3: CASSESRGRQFF; DNA: TGCGCCAGCAGTGAGTCGAGGGGGAGGCAGTTCTTC
V: TRBV5-6; D: TRBD1; J: TRBJ1-6; size: NA; CDR3: CASSGQGRSSYNSPLHF; DNA: TGTGCCAGCAGCGGACAGGGCAGGAGCTCCTATAATTCACCCCTCCACTTT
V: TRBV7-6; D: NA; J: TRBJ2-3; size: NA; CDR3: CASSPLSLNTDTQYF; DNA: TGTGCCAGCAGCCCGCTATCCCTTAACACAGATACGCAGTATTTT
V: TRBV6-6; D: TRBD2; J: TRBJ2-5; size: NA; CDR3: CASNVAGGRETQYF; DNA: TGTGCCAGCAACGTAGCGGGGGGGAGGGAGACCCAGTACTTC
V: TRBV5-4; D: NA; J: TRBJ2-1; size: once; CDR3: CASSLAGRGLMGNEQFF; DNA: TGTGCCAGCAGCTTGGCGGGTAGGGGACTGATGGGCAATGAGCAGTTCTTC
V: TRBV5-6; D: NA; J: TRBJ2-7; size: NA; CDR3: CASSRSGYEQYF; DNA: TGTGCCAGCAGCCGCTCCGGTTACGAGCAGTACTTC
V: TRBV28; D: NA; J: TRBJ1-3; size: NA; CDR3: CASTEDRLNTIYF; DNA: TGTGCCAGCACCGAAGACAGACTGAACACCATATATTTT
V: TRBV4-3; D: TRBD1; J: TRBJ1-4; size: NA; CDR3: CASSPQGAREKLFF; DNA: TGCGCCAGCAGCCCACAGGGGGCTCGGGAAAAACTGTTTTTT
V: TRBV9; D: NA; J: TRBJ1-3; size: few; CDR3: CASSADSSGNTIYF; DNA: TGTGCCAGCAGCGCGGACAGCTCTGGAAACACCATATATTTT
V: TRBV11-2; D: TRBD1; J: TRBJ2-1; size: NA; CDR3: CASSFGQGSSEQFF; DNA: TGTGCCAGCAGCTTCGGACAGGGGAGTAGTGAGCAGTTCTTC